Below are 21 T cell receptor beta chains sequenced from a single sample in a study of control samples from healthy donors and cancer patients. Sequencing used immunoSEQ multiplex PCR; TCRdb keeps in-frame clones, though not all of them. Seen here are over 100,000 clones, roughly 91% observed once, and the top ten hold approximately 15%. The source material was blood. These receptors were taken from a woman between 50 and 59 years old in good health.

The gene calls are TRBV18 and TRBJ2-2; the D gene is possibly TRBD1 (6 bases). The germline V gene has CDR1 KGHSH and CDR2 LQKENI. The CDR3 is made up of 14 amino acids. The ends were cut back, 3 bases at V and 7 bases at J, with 12 bases in the middle. The CDR3 loop is CASSPVTGSGELFF. The CDR3 region has the DNA TGTGCCAGCTCACCGGTCACAGGGAGCGGGGAGCTGTTTTTT.

The chain combines TRBV7-9 with TRBJ1-3; tentatively, D is TRBD1 (6 bases). V lost 3 bases to trimming and J lost 11 bases, with 11 bases between them. Germline CDR1 reads SEHNR; CDR2 reads FQNEAQ (reference sequence). The CDR3 is 12 amino acids. The CDR3 nucleotides are TGTGCCAGCAGCTTTACAGGGTCTCCCATATATTTT. The encoded protein is CASSFTGSPIYF.

This rearrangement joins TRBV24-1 to TRBJ2-1; 10 positions agree with TRBD2. Trimming took 6 bases from V and 2 from J; bases not matched to a gene: 12. The CDR3 contains 18 residues. Germline V gene data show CDR1 as KGHDR and CDR2 as SFDVKD. CDR3 in amino acids: CATSLASGRGRAYNEQFF. Written as DNA, the CDR3 is TGTGCCACCAGTTTGGCTAGCGGGAGAGGGCGGGCCTACAATGAGCAGTTCTTC.

V is TRBV2 and J is TRBJ1-1; D gene ambiguous. Trimming took off 7 bases at V and 7 bases at J, with 10 bases between the two ends. The CDR3 is 11 residues long. Germline CDR1 and CDR2: SNHLY and FYNNEI. This chain's CDR3 is CASTHTVEAFF. The CDR3 DNA sequence: TGTGCCAGCACTCACACTGTTGAAGCTTTCTTT.

The chain links TRBV2 to TRBJ1-2; perhaps TRBD1 as D (6 bases). The CDR3 runs to 14 residues. V was trimmed by 0 bases and J by 8 bases, leaving 13 bases between them. Per the germline V gene, CDR1 is SNHLY and CDR2 is FYNNEI. The CDR3: CASSEADRAGGYTF. CDR3 in DNA: TGTGCCAGCAGTGAAGCGGACAGAGCAGGGGGCTACACCTTC. The full variable domain, with the rest looked up from reference TRBV2 and TRBJ1-2, is EPEVTQTPSHQVTQMGQEVILRCVPISNHLYFYWYRQILGQKVEFLVSFYNNEISEKSEIFDDQFSVERPDGSNFTLKIRSTKLEDSAMYFCASSEADRAGGYTFGSGTRLTVV.

The chain carries TRBV19 and TRBJ1-1; D might be TRBD1 (6 bases). Trimming stripped 0 bases from V and 8 bases from J, with 13 bases between. Germline V CDR1 and CDR2: LNHDA, SQIVND (reference sequence). This CDR3 contains 14 residues. CDR3 DNA sequence: TGTGCCAGTAGTATAGATCTTCGGGGGCTAGAAGCTTTCTTT. It specifies CASSIDLRGLEAFF.

This clone was observed a few times. The same CDR3 can be traced to other DNA sequences in this sample. The J gene is TRBJ2-7, the V gene TRBV19, with D possibly matching TRBD1 (5 bases). The V gene's germline CDR1 is LNHDA and CDR2 SQIVND (reference sequence). V was clipped by 4 bases and J by 3 bases, with 7 bases between them. The CDR3 is made up of 12 amino acids. The CDR3 bases are TGTGCCAGTAGTACAGGACACTACGAGCAGTACTTC. The encoded protein is CASSTGHYEQYF.

This chain uses TRBV10-1 with TRBJ2-1; the match to TRBD2 covers 13 bases. The CDR3 is made up of 15 amino acids. CDR1 and CDR2 from the germline V gene are WNHNN and SYGVQD (reference sequence). The junction had 3 bases not matched to a gene; V was cut back by 5 bases and J by 5 bases. This CDR3 reads CASSTGLAGDNEQFF. CDR3 DNA: TGCGCCAGCAGTACCGGACTAGCGGGGGACAATGAGCAGTTCTTC.

This sequence joins TRBV15 and TRBJ1-2; 7 bases match TRBD1. Germline CDR1 LNHNV, CDR2 YYDKDF (reference sequence). CDR3 length: 15 residues. With V trimmed by 3 bases and J by 4 bases, 8 bases remained unmatched. This CDR3 is CATSSQGGGSYGYTF. CDR3 DNA: TGTGCCACCAGCAGTCAGGGGGGGGGCAGCTATGGCTACACCTTC.

J is TRBJ2-2 and V is TRBV4-1; no definite D call. The ends were cut back, 1 base at V and 6 bases at J, with 9 bases in the middle. The germline V gene encodes CDR1 MGHRA and CDR2 YSYEKL. The CDR3 runs 14 residues. DNA of the CDR3: TGCGCCAGCAGCCAAGTCTATGCGCCCGGGGAGCTGTTTTTT. Amino acids: CASSQVYAPGELFF.

The rearrangement uses TRBV15 and TRBJ2-4, with D possibly being TRBD2 (5 bases). Per germline, CDR1 LNHNV and CDR2 YYDKDF (reference sequence). V was shortened by 3 bases and J by 0 bases, with 15 bases between the two germline ends. This CDR3 has 17 amino acids. The CDR3 DNA reads TGTGCCACCAGCAGTGGAGGAACGGGCAGAGCCAAAAACATTCAGTACTTC. Its protein product is CATSSGGTGRAKNIQYF.

The V call is TRBV5-1, the J call TRBJ2-1; 9 bases agree with TRBD1. Germline CDR1 is SGHRS and CDR2 is YFSETQ. The J segment lost 5 bases and the V segment lost 2 bases, leaving 8 bases of the junction unmatched. The CDR3 sequence is 16 residues long. The CDR3 sequence is CASSFFRDRVDNEQFF. The CDR3 DNA is TGCGCCAGCAGCTTCTTTAGGGACAGGGTAGACAATGAGCAGTTCTTC.

This chain joins TRBV4-2 and TRBJ2-5; the D gene is possibly TRBD2 (7 bases). Germline values: CDR1 LGHNA, CDR2 YNFKEQ. The CDR3 is 14 amino acids. Trimming shortened V by 1 base and J by 4 bases, and 10 bases separated the two germline ends. CDR3 sequence reads: CASSQGGGSETQYF. CDR3 bases: TGTGCCAGCAGCCAAGGCGGGGGCTCAGAGACCCAGTACTTC.

This sequence joins TRBV5-4 and TRBJ2-4; D call uncertain. The CDR3 has 12 residues. V lost 0 bases, J lost 8 bases, and 6 bases lay in between. Germline V gene lookup returns CDR1 SGHNT and CDR2 YYREEE (reference sequence). This chain's CDR3 is CASSLDKDIQYF. The CDR3 DNA is TGTGCCAGCAGCTTGGACAAGGACATTCAGTACTTC.

The V and J genes are TRBV14 and TRBJ2-7; D remains ambiguous. The CDR3 consists of 17 residues. Germline V gives CDR1 SGHDN, CDR2 FVKESK. The ends were cut back, 4 bases at V and 0 bases at J, with 19 bases in the middle. The CDR3: CASSPRSLSPSSYEQYF. For the CDR3, the DNA is TGTGCCAGCAGCCCCCGATCCCTCTCGCCTAGCTCCTACGAGCAGTACTTC.

The V gene is TRBV11-2, the J gene TRBJ2-7, with 8 bases aligning to TRBD1. V lost 4 bases, J lost 7 bases, and 9 bases stayed unmatched. This CDR3 spans 14 amino acids. Germline values: CDR1 SGHAT, CDR2 FQNNGV. The CDR3 DNA is TGTGCCAGCAGCTCCATCCAGGGGGCTTGGGAGCAGTACTTC. Translation gives CASSSIQGAWEQYF. Looking up the rest from reference TRBV11-2 and TRBJ2-7 gives the full variable domain: EAGVAQSPRYKIIEKRQSVAFWCNPISGHATLYWYQQILGQGPKLLIQFQNNGVVDDSQLPKDRFSAERLKGVDSTLKIQPAKLEDSAVYLCASSSIQGAWEQYFGPGTRLTVT.

This sequence joins TRBV3-1 (or the pseudogene TRBV3-2) and TRBJ2-5, with D perhaps matching TRBD2 (6 bases). Germline V gene sequence: CDR1 LGHDT, CDR2 YNNKEL (reference sequence). The length of the CDR3 is 13 residues. The V gene lost 4 bases and the J gene lost 0 bases, with 6 bases spanning the gap. The CDR3 loop reads CASSRGDQETQYF. As DNA, the CDR3 is TGTGCCAGCAGCCGGGGGGACCAAGAGACCCAGTACTTC.

This clone has a handful of counts. This chain joins TRBV5-6 and TRBJ1-5; D not resolved. Germline values: CDR1 SGHDT, CDR2 YYEEEE. V shed 0 bases and J shed 6 bases, with 4 bases lying between them. CDR3 length equals 12 residues. DNA for the CDR3: TGTGCCAGCAGCTTGGATTTTCAGCCCCAGCATTTT. This translates into CASSLDFQPQHF.

The V gene is TRBV7-9, the J gene TRBJ2-3, with TRBD1 as a possible D gene (6 bases). V was shortened by 4 bases and J by 1 base, with 9 bases between the two germline ends. Germline V lookup: CDR1 SEHNR, CDR2 FQNEAQ (reference sequence). CDR3 size: 14 residues. CDR3 in amino acids: CASSYKGGTDTQYF. As DNA, the CDR3 is TGTGCCAGCAGCTATAAGGGGGGCACAGATACGCAGTATTTT.

The chain carries TRBV6-5 and TRBJ1-6; 8 bases are shared with TRBD1. Trimming at V came to 6 bases and at J to 10 bases, leaving 5 bases not matched to a gene. Germline V gives CDR1 MNHEY, CDR2 SVGAGI. The CDR3 is made up of 13 amino acids. CDR3 in DNA: TGTGCCAGCAGCCGACAGGGGCCCTCACCCCTCCACTTT. Its protein is CASSRQGPSPLHF.

The chain couples TRBV2 to TRBJ2-7; 7 bases match TRBD1. The CDR3 loop spans 16 amino acids. Germline-derived CDR1 and CDR2 are SNHLY and FYNNEI. J was trimmed by 1 base and V by 6 bases; bases with no gene match: 12. The CDR3 is CASREQQGLNSYEQYV. CDR3 DNA: TGTGCCAGCAGGGAACAACAGGGGCTCAATTCCTACGAGCAGTACGTC.